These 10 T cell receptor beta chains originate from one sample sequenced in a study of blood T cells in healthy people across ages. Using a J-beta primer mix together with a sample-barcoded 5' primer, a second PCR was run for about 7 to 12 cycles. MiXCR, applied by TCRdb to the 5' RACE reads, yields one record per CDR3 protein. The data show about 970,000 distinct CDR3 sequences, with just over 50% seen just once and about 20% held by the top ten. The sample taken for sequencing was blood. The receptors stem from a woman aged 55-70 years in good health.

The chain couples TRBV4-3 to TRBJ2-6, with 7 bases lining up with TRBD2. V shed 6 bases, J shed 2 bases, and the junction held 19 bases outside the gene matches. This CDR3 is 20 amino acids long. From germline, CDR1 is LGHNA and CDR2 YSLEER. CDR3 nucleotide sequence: TGCGCCAGCAGGCAAATATCCGGGACTACCTCGGGCGCTGGGGCCAACGTCCTGACTTTC. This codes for CASRQISGTTSGAGANVLTF.

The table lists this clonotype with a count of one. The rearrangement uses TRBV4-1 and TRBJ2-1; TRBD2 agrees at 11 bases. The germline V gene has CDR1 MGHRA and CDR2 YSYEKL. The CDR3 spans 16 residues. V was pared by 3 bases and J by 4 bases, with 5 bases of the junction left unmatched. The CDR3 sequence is CASSQSLAGVYNEQFF. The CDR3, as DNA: TGCGCCAGCAGCCAGTCACTAGCGGGGGTTTACAATGAGCAGTTCTTC.

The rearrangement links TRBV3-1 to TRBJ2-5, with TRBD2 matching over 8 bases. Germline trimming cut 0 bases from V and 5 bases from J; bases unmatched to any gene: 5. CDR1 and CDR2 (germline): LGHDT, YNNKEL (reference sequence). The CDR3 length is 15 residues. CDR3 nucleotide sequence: TGTGCCAGCAGCCAAGATGGGACTAGGGGCGAGACCCAGTACTTC. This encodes CASSQDGTRGETQYF.

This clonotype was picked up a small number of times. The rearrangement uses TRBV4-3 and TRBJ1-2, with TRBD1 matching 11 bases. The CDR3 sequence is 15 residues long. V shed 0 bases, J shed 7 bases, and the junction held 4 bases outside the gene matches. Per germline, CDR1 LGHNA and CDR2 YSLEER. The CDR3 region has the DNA TGCGCCAGCAGCCAAGATGCTGGGACAGGGGGTGGCTACACCTTC. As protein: CASSQDAGTGGGYTF.

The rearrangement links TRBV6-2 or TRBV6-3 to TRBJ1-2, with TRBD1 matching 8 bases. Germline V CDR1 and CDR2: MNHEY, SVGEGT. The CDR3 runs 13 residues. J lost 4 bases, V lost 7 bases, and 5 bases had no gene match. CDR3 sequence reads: CASTDRAGYGYTF. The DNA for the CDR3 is TGTGCCAGCACGGACAGGGCTGGCTATGGCTACACCTTC.

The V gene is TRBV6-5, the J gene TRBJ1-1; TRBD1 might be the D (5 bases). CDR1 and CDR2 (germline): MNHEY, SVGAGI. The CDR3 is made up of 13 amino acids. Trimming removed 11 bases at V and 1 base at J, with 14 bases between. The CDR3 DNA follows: TGTGCCTCAAAGGTTCAGGGGAACACTGAAGCTTTCTTT. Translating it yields CASKVQGNTEAFF.

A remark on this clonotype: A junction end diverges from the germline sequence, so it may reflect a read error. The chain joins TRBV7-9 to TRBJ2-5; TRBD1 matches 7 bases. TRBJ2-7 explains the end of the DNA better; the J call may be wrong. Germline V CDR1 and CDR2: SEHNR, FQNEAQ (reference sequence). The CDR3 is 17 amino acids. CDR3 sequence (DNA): TGTGCCAACAGCTTAAGCAGGGGGAGTTCCTACGGCTACGAGCAGTACTTC. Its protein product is CANSLSRGSSYGYEQYF.

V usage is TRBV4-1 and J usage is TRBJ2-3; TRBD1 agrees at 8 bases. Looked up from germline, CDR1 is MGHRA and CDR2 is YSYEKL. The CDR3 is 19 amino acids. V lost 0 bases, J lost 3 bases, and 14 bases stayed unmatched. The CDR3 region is CASSQDPSGQGRWTDTQYF. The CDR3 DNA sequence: TGCGCCAGCAGCCAAGATCCCTCCGGACAGGGTCGGTGGACAGATACGCAGTATTTT.

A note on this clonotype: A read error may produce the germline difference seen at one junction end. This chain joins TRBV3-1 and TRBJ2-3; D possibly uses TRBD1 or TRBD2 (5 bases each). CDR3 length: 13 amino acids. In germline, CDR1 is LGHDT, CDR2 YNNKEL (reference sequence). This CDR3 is CASSQGGTDMQYF. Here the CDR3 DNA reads TGTGCCAGCAGCCAAGGGGGGACGGATATGCAGTATTTT.

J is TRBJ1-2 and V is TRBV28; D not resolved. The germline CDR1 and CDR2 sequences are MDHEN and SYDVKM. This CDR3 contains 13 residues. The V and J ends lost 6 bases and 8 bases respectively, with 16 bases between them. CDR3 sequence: CASSPDTARGYTF. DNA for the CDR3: TGTGCCAGCAGCCCCGACACCGCTCGGGGCTACACCTTC.